The entry that follows covers one T cell receptor (beta chain) sequence. Its antigen is unknown. This entry belongs to a study of cytomegalovirus exposure and HLA in healthy donors. In the study overall: Of some 400 genotyped donors, approximately 84% clustered with self-reported Caucasian donors. Study conclusions and caveats: Association with HLA alleles at 0.05 false discovery rate was found for 15,000 to 20,000 TCR beta sequences in a later analysis. Later analysis suggested links between common viral pathogens and several top significant clusters. As a later analysis revealed, most CMV-associated TCR beta chains appeared HLA-restricted.

The PCR was carried out with 60 Vbeta primers and 13 Jbeta primers. Clones were read by immunoSEQ multiplex PCR, and TCRdb kept only the in-frame ones, dropping some. Among roughly 150,000 clones listed, about 83% were seen once. CDR3 length: 14 residues. Germline-derived CDR1 and CDR2 are SGHTA and FQGNSA. The source of this sequence is a middle-aged man in good health and CMV-seropositive. The V and J genes are TRBV7-2 and TRBJ2-5; D perhaps matches TRBD2 (6 bases). The DNA end favors TRBJ2-7, so the J call may be wrong. The sequenced sample consisted of PBMCs. CDR3 in DNA: TGTGCCAGCAGCTTAGGTAGCGGCCCCTACGAGCAGTACTTC. It translates to CASSLGSGPYEQYF.